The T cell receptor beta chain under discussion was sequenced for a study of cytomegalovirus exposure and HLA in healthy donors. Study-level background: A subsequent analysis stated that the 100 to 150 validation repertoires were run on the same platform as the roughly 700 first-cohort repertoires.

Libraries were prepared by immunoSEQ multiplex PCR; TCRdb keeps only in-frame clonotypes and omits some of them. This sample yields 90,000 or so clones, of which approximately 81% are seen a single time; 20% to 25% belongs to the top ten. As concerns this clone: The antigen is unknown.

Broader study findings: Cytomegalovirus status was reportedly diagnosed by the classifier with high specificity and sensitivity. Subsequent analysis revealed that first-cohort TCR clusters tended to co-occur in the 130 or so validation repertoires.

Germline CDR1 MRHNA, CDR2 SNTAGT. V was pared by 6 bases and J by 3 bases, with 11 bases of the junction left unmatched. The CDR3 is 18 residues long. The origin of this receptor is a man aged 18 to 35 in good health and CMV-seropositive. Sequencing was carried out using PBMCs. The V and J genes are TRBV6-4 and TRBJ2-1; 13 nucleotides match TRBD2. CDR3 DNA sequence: TGTGCCAGCAGCGCCGGGACTAGCGGGAAGGAAAACTACAATGAGCAGTTCTTC. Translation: CASSAGTSGKENYNEQFF.